This entry describes one T cell receptor (beta chain). This CDR3 is 15 amino acids long. The germline V gene has CDR1 MDHEN and CDR2 SYDVKM. V was pared by 5 bases and J by 5 bases, with 4 bases of the junction left unmatched. The sample belongs to a study of blood T cell repertoires in COVID-19. Study at large: The United States, Italy and Spain were the sources of the acute and convalescent COVID-19 samples. From T cells, B-cell-depleted T cells, or PBMCs came the material, which was cDNA or gDNA.

Method: immunoSEQ multiplex PCR; TCRdb's copy keeps in-frame clones and lacks some. Of about 160,000 clones listed, just under 85% are singletons. The sequence came from a middle-aged man who had recovered from COVID-19. V is TRBV28 and J is TRBJ1-6; 9 nucleotides align to TRBD1. Sequenced: peripheral blood. CDR3 coding DNA: TGTGCCAGCAGTCTCCGGGACAGGGATAATTCACCCCTCCACTTT. Protein sequence: CASSLRDRDNSPLHF.